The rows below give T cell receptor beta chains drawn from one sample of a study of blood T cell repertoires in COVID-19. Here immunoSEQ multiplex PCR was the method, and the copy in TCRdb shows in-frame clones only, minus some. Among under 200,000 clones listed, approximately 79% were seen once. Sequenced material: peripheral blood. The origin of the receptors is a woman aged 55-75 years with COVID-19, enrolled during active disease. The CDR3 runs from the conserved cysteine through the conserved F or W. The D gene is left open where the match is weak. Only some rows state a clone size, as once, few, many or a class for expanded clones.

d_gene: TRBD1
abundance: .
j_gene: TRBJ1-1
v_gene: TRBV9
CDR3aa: CASSVGQGRREAFF
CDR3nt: TGTGCCAGCAGCGTAGGACAGGGTAGACGTGAAGCTTTCTTT

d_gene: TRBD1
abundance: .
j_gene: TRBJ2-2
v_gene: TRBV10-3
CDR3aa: CATRTGANTGELFF
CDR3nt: TGTGCCACTCGGACAGGTGCGAACACCGGGGAGCTGTTTTTT

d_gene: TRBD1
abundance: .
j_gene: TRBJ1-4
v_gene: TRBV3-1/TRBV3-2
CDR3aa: CASSPGQVMGEKLFF
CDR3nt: TGTGCCAGCAGCCCCGGACAGGTAATGGGCGAAAAACTGTTTTTT

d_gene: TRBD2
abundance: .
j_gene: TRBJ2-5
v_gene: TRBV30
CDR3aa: CAWSAGGQETQYF
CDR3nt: TGTGCCTGGAGTGCGGGGGGCCAAGAGACCCAGTACTTC

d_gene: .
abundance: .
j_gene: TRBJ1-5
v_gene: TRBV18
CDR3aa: CASSPTDSNQPQHF
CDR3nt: TGTGCCAGCTCACCGACAGATAGCAATCAGCCCCAGCATTTT

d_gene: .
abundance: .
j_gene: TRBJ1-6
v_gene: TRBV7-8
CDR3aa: CASSLLVQGISSGSYNSPLHF
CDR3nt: TGTGCCAGCAGCTTATTGGTCCAGGGGATATCGTCTGGGTCGTATAATTCACCCCTCCACTTT

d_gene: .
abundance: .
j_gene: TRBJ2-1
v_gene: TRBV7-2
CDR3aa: CASSAKTAPTPYNEQFF
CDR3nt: TGTGCCAGCAGCGCTAAGACAGCCCCGACTCCTTACAATGAGCAGTTCTTC

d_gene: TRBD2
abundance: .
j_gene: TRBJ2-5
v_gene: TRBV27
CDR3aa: CASSLGLEQTQYF
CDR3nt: TGTGCCAGCAGTCTCGGACTAGAGCAGACCCAGTACTTC

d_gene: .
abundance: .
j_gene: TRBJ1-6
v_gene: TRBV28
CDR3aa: CASSFRRGNSPLHF
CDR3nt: TGTGCCAGCAGCTTTAGGAGGGGTAATTCACCCCTCCACTTT

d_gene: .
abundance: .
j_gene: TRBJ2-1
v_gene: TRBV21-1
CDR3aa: CASSTLAGSYNEQFF
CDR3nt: TGTGCCAGCAGCACCCTAGCGGGAAGCTACAATGAGCAGTTCTTC

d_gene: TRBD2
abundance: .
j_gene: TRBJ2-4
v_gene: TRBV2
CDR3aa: CASSVSGLAGFKNIQYF
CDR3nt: TGTGCCAGCAGTGTATCGGGACTAGCGGGATTCAAAAACATTCAGTACTTC

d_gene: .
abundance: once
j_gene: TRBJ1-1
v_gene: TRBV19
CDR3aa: CASSISDSTEAFF
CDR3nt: TGTGCCAGTAGTATAAGCGATAGCACTGAAGCTTTCTTT

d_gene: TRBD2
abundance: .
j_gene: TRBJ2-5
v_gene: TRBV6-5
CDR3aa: CASSLDSGSQETQYF
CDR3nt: TGTGCCAGCAGTTTGGATAGCGGGAGCCAAGAGACCCAGTACTTC

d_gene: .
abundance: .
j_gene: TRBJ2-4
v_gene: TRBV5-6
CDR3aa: CASSLRGAKNIQYF
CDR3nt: TGTGCCAGCAGCTTGCGAGGGGCCAAAAACATTCAGTACTTC

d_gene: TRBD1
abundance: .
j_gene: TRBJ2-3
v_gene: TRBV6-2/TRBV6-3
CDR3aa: CASSVAGQAGTDTQYF
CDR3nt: TGTGCCAGCAGTGTCGCAGGACAGGCGGGCACAGATACGCAGTATTTT

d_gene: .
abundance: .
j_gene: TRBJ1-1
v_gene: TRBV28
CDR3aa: CASSLYSPGTITEAFF
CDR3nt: TGTGCCAGCAGTTTATATTCCCCAGGGACTATCACTGAAGCTTTCTTT

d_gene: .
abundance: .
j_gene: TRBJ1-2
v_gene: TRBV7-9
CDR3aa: CASSLREGRSYTF
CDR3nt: TGTGCCAGCAGCTTACGTGAAGGGAGGAGCTACACCTTC

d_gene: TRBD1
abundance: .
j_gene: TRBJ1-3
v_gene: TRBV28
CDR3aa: CASSLSGQANSGNTIYF
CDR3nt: TGTGCCAGCAGTTTATCGGGACAGGCGAACTCTGGAAACACCATATATTTT

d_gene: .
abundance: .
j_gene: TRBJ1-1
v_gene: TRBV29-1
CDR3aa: CSAQIGDTEAFF
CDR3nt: TGCAGCGCCCAGATCGGGGACACTGAAGCTTTCTTT

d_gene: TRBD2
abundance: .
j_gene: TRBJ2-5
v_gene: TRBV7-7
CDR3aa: CASSPRPSGVETQYF
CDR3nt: TGTGCTAGCAGCCCTAGGCCCAGCGGGGTTGAGACCCAGTACTTC

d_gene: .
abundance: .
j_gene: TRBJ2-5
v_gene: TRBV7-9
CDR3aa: CASSYEGGETQYF
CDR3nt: TGTGCCAGCAGCTACGAGGGGGGGGAGACCCAGTACTTC

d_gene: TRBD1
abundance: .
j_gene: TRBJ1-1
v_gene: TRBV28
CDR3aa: CASSPQGGNTEAFF
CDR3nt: TGTGCCAGCAGTCCACAGGGGGGGAACACTGAAGCTTTCTTT

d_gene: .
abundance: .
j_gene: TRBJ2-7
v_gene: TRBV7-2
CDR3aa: CASSLSGEVGYEQYF
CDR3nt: TGTGCCAGCAGCTTATCGGGAGAGGTAGGCTACGAGCAGTACTTC

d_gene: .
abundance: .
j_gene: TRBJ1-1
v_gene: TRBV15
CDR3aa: CATSRDRGEAFF
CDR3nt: TGTGCCACCAGCAGAGATAGGGGGGAAGCTTTCTTT

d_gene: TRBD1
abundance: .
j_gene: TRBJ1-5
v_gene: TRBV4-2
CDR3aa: CASSQGTGYNQPQHF
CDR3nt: TGTGCCAGCAGCCAAGGGACAGGCTACAATCAGCCCCAGCATTTT

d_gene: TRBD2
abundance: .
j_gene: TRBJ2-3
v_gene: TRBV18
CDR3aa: CASSPLSGTSSTDTQYF
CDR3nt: TGTGCCAGCTCACCTCTAAGCGGGACTTCTAGCACAGATACGCAGTATTTT

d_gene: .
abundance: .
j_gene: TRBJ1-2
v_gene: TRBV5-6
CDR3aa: CASRLAGPQNYGYTF
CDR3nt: TGTGCCAGCAGGTTGGCTGGGCCCCAGAACTATGGCTACACCTTC

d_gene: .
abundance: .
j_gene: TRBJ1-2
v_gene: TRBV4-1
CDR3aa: CASSQENTGVNYGYTF
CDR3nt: TGCGCCAGCAGCCAAGAAAATACCGGGGTTAACTATGGCTACACCTTC

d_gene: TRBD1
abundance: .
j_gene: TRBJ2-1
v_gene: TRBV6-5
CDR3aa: CASSYSGTGGGNEQFF
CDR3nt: TGTGCCAGCAGTTACTCCGGGACAGGGGGGGGTAATGAGCAGTTCTTC

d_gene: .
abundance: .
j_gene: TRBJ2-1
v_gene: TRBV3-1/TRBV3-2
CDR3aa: CASTRGLSNEQFF
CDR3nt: TGTGCCAGCACCCGCGGGTTAAGCAATGAGCAGTTCTTC

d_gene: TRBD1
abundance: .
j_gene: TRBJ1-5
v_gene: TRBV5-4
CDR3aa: CASSTDRDAQPQHF
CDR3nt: TGTGCCAGCAGCACTGACAGGGATGCCCAGCCCCAGCATTTT

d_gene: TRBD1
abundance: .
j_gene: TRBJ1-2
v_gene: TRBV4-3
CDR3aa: CASSPAGQPYGYTF
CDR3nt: TGCGCCAGCAGCCCTGCGGGACAGCCGTATGGCTACACCTTC

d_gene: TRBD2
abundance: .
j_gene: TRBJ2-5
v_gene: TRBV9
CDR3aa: CASSVELGGVQTQYF
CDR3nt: TGTGCCAGCAGCGTAGAATTGGGGGGGGTGCAGACCCAGTACTTC

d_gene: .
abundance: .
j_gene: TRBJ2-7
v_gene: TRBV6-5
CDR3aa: CASSRLGPTYEQYF
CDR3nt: TGTGCCAGCAGTCGACTAGGGCCAACCTACGAGCAGTACTTC

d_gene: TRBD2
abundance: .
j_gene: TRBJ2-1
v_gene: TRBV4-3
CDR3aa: CASSQDQGTSGSYEQFF
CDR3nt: TGCGCCAGCAGCCAAGATCAGGGGACTAGCGGGAGCTATGAGCAGTTCTTC

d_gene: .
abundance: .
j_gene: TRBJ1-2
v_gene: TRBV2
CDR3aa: CASRADSGGSYGYTF
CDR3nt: TGTGCCAGCAGAGCCGACAGCGGCGGGAGCTATGGCTACACCTTC

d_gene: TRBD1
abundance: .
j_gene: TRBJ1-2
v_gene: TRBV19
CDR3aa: CASTADRGRGYTF
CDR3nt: TGTGCCAGTACCGCGGACAGGGGTAGAGGCTACACCTTC

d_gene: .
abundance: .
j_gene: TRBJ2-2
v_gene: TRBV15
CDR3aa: CATSRGGLATGELFF
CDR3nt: TGTGCCACCAGCAGAGGAGGGCTAGCGACGGGGGAGCTGTTTTTT

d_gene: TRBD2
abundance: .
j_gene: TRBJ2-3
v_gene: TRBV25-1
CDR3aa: CASNDRLAVTDTQYF
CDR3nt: TGTGCCAGCAATGACCGACTAGCGGTCACAGATACGCAGTATTTT

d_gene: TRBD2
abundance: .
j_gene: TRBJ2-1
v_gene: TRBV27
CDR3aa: CASSFWSGGAYNEQFF
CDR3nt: TGTGCCAGCAGTTTCTGGAGCGGGGGGGCCTACAATGAGCAGTTCTTC

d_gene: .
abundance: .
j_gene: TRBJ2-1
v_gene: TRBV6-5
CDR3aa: CASRLRVNEQFF
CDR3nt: TGTGCCAGCAGGCTGAGGGTCAATGAGCAGTTCTTC

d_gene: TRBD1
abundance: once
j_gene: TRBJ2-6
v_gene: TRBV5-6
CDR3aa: CASSLLQGGGSGANVLTF
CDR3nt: TGTGCCAGCAGCTTATTACAGGGGGGAGGCTCTGGGGCCAACGTCCTGACTTTC

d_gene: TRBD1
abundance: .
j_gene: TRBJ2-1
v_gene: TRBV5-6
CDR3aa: CASSSPGQGRNEQFF
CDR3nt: TGTGCCAGCAGCAGTCCGGGACAGGGGAGGAATGAGCAGTTCTTC

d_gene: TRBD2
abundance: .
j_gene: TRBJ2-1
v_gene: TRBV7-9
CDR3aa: CASSLAPRLASSYNEQFF
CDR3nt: TGTGCCAGCAGCTTAGCCCCCCGACTAGCGTCCTCCTACAATGAGCAGTTCTTC

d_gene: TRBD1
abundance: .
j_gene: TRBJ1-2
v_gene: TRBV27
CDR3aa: CASGRDRGFGYTF
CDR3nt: TGTGCCAGCGGCCGGGACAGGGGTTTTGGCTACACCTTC

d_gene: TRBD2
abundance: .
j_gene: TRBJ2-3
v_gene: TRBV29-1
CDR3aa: CSEGTSGTTDTQYF
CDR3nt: TGCAGCGAAGGGACTAGCGGTACCACAGATACGCAGTATTTT

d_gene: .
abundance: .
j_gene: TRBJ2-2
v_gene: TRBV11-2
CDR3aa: CASSSEAAGELFF
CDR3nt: TGTGCCAGCAGCTCGGAGGCCGCCGGGGAGCTGTTTTTT

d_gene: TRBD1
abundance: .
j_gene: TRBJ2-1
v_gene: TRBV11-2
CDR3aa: CASSFGTEIYNEQFF
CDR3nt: TGTGCCAGCAGCTTCGGGACAGAGATCTACAATGAGCAGTTCTTC

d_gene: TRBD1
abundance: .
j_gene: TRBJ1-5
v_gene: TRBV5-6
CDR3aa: CASSRTGDSNQPQHF
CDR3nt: TGTGCCAGCAGCCGTACAGGGGATAGCAATCAGCCCCAGCATTTT

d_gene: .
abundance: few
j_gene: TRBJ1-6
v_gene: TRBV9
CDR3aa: CASSDSGVHNSPLHF
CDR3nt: TGTGCCAGCAGTGATTCCGGGGTACATAATTCACCCCTCCACTTT

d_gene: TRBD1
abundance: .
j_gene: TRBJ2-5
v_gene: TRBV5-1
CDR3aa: CASSSGTGGQETQYF
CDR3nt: TGCGCCAGCAGCTCCGGGACAGGGGGCCAAGAGACCCAGTACTTC

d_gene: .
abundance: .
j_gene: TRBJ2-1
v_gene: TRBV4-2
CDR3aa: CASSQDGKASATYYNEQFF
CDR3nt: TGTGCCAGCAGCCAAGATGGGAAGGCTAGCGCAACCTACTACAATGAGCAGTTCTTC

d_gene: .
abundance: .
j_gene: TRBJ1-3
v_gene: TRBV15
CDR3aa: CATSRDESGSGNTIYF
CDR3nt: TGTGCCACCAGCAGAGATGAGTCGGGATCTGGAAACACCATATATTTT

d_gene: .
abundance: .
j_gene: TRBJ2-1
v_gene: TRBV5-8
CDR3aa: CASSSVNTGTPYNEQFF
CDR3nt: TGTGCCAGCAGCTCCGTAAATACTGGTACTCCATACAATGAGCAGTTCTTC

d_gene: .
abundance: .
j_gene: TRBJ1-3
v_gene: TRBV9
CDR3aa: CASSVEPRTGPTGNTIYF
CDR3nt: TGTGCCAGCAGCGTAGAGCCCCGCACAGGGCCGACGGGAAACACCATATATTTT

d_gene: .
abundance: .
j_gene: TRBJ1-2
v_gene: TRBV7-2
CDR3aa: CASSLSQAPTNYGYTF
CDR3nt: TGTGCCAGCAGCTTAAGCCAGGCGCCTACCAACTATGGCTACACCTTC

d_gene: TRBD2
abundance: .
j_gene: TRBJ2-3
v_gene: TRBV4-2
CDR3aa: CASSQRGTSGGGTDTQYF
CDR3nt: TGTGCCAGCAGCCAGCGCGGGACTAGCGGGGGGGGGACAGATACGCAGTATTTT

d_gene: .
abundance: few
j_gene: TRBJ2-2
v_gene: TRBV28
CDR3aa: CASSRDLNTGELFF
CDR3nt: TGTGCCAGCAGTCGGGACTTGAACACCGGGGAGCTGTTTTTT

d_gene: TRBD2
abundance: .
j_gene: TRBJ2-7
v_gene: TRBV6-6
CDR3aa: CASATWTSGVSYEQYF
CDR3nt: TGTGCCAGCGCTACCTGGACTAGCGGAGTCTCCTACGAGCAGTACTTC

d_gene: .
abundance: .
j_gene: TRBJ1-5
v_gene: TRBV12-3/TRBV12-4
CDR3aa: CASSLGQLQPQHF
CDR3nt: TGTGCCAGCAGCCTAGGACAGTTACAGCCCCAGCATTTT